This is a list of T cell receptor beta chains from one sample in a study of beta chain features in type 1 diabetes. Repertoires were generated with immunoSEQ multiplex PCR, while TCRdb's copy carries only in-frame clones and drops some. The sample yields around 400,000 clones, more than 12% seen once. The sample was naive CD4+ T cells from blood. The source is a woman aged 18 to 35 in good health. Both conserved end residues are part of each CDR3. The D gene is left open where the match is weak. Clone size is stated in some rows and not others, as once, few, many or a class when expanded.

d_gene: NA
abundance: few
len: 16
j_gene: TRBJ1-4
v_gene: TRBV7-9
CDR3nt: TGTGCCAGCAGCTTAGGGGGCTTACGAGGCGCTGAAAAACTGTTTTTT
CDR3aa: CASSLGGLRGAEKLFF

d_gene: NA
abundance: NA
len: 15
j_gene: TRBJ2-6
v_gene: TRBV9
CDR3nt: TGTGCCAGCAGCGTATATAGCTCTGGGGCCAACGTCCTGACTTTC
CDR3aa: CASSVYSSGANVLTF

d_gene: TRBD2
abundance: few
len: 14
j_gene: TRBJ2-5
v_gene: TRBV5-4
CDR3nt: TGTGCCAGCAGCTTGGAGCGGGATTCGGAGACCCAGTACTTC
CDR3aa: CASSLERDSETQYF

d_gene: NA
abundance: few
len: 17
j_gene: TRBJ2-2
v_gene: TRBV7-2
CDR3nt: TGTGCCAGCAGCCCGCCAACCCCGGGAACCCACACCGGGGAGCTGTTTTTT
CDR3aa: CASSPPTPGTHTGELFF

d_gene: TRBD1
abundance: few
len: 14
j_gene: TRBJ2-1
v_gene: TRBV5-4
CDR3nt: TGTGCCAGCAGCCCCCGGGACAGAGACAATGAGCAGTTCTTC
CDR3aa: CASSPRDRDNEQFF

d_gene: NA
abundance: few
len: 15
j_gene: TRBJ2-1
v_gene: TRBV18
CDR3nt: TGTGCCAGCTCACCACAGGAGATCACCGGCAATGAGCAGTTCTTC
CDR3aa: CASSPQEITGNEQFF

d_gene: NA
abundance: NA
len: 15
j_gene: TRBJ2-3
v_gene: TRBV11-2
CDR3nt: TGTGCCAGCAGCTGGGACACCATATTCACAGATACGCAGTATTTT
CDR3aa: CASSWDTIFTDTQYF

d_gene: NA
abundance: NA
len: 15
j_gene: TRBJ1-1
v_gene: TRBV9
CDR3nt: TGTGCCAGCAGCCCCCATTACGGGGTGAACACTGAAGCTTTCTTT
CDR3aa: CASSPHYGVNTEAFF

d_gene: NA
abundance: few
len: 17
j_gene: TRBJ2-5
v_gene: TRBV28
CDR3nt: TGTGCCAGCAGTTTTCTTTTTCAGGGGGAGGTGAAAGAGACCCAGTACTTC
CDR3aa: CASSFLFQGEVKETQYF

d_gene: NA
abundance: few
len: 12
j_gene: TRBJ2-5
v_gene: TRBV29-1
CDR3nt: TGCAGCGTTGGACGGAGCCAAGAGACCCAGTACTTC
CDR3aa: CSVGRSQETQYF

d_gene: TRBD2
abundance: NA
len: 16
j_gene: TRBJ2-7
v_gene: TRBV7-2
CDR3nt: TGTGCCAGCAGCTTAGGCGGGACTAGCGGGACAGGCGAGCAGTACTTC
CDR3aa: CASSLGGTSGTGEQYF

d_gene: NA
abundance: NA
len: 12
j_gene: TRBJ1-2
v_gene: TRBV29-1
CDR3nt: TGCAGCGTTGGTGGCCAGAACTATGGCTACACCTTC
CDR3aa: CSVGGQNYGYTF

d_gene: NA
abundance: few
len: 13
j_gene: TRBJ1-1
v_gene: TRBV30
CDR3nt: TGTGCCTGGAGTCTTACAGGGCCCACTGAAGCTTTCTTT
CDR3aa: CAWSLTGPTEAFF

d_gene: NA
abundance: NA
len: 14
j_gene: TRBJ1-2
v_gene: TRBV11-2
CDR3nt: TGTGCCAGCAGCCAAGATGGCGGATCATATGGCTACACCTTC
CDR3aa: CASSQDGGSYGYTF

d_gene: NA
abundance: few
len: 11
j_gene: TRBJ1-2
v_gene: TRBV29-1
CDR3nt: TGCAGCGTCACAGGGTGGGGTGGCTACACCTTC
CDR3aa: CSVTGWGGYTF

d_gene: TRBD1
abundance: NA
len: 13
j_gene: TRBJ2-7
v_gene: TRBV30
CDR3nt: TGTGCCTGGGTGGGACAGAGACCTCGGGAGCAGTACTTC
CDR3aa: CAWVGQRPREQYF

d_gene: TRBD1
abundance: NA
len: 16
j_gene: TRBJ2-1
v_gene: TRBV19
CDR3nt: TGTGCCAGTAGTATAGATTGGGGACAGGGGTCGAATGAGCAGTTCTTC
CDR3aa: CASSIDWGQGSNEQFF

d_gene: TRBD2
abundance: NA
len: 17
j_gene: TRBJ2-2
v_gene: TRBV4-3
CDR3nt: TGCGCCAGCAGCCCCCACAGGTTAGCGGGAGTCACCGGGGAGCTGTTTTTT
CDR3aa: CASSPHRLAGVTGELFF

d_gene: NA
abundance: NA
len: 12
j_gene: TRBJ2-1
v_gene: TRBV6-4
CDR3nt: TGTGCCAGCAGTGCTCGCCCGGGGGAGCAGTTCTTC
CDR3aa: CASSARPGEQFF

d_gene: TRBD1
abundance: NA
len: 15
j_gene: TRBJ1-2
v_gene: TRBV28
CDR3nt: TGTGCCAGCAGTTCGGGACAGAGTACTAACTATGGCTACACCTTC
CDR3aa: CASSSGQSTNYGYTF

d_gene: TRBD2
abundance: NA
len: 16
j_gene: TRBJ2-1
v_gene: TRBV7-2
CDR3nt: TGTGCCAGCAGCTTGCGAGCGGGAGAAGGCTACAATGAGCAGTTCTTC
CDR3aa: CASSLRAGEGYNEQFF

d_gene: TRBD1
abundance: NA
len: 16
j_gene: TRBJ1-2
v_gene: TRBV4-3
CDR3nt: TGCGCCAGCAGCCAGACCGGGACAGGGGGTCGGGGTGGCTACACCTTC
CDR3aa: CASSQTGTGGRGGYTF

d_gene: NA
abundance: NA
len: 13
j_gene: TRBJ2-3
v_gene: TRBV28
CDR3nt: TGTGCCAGCAGTTTACTCCTCACAGATACGCAGTATTTT
CDR3aa: CASSLLLTDTQYF

d_gene: TRBD2
abundance: few
len: 16
j_gene: TRBJ2-1
v_gene: TRBV25-1
CDR3nt: TGTGCCAGCAGTGACGAAAGGACTAGACCCTACAATGAGCAGTTCTTC
CDR3aa: CASSDERTRPYNEQFF

d_gene: NA
abundance: few
len: 13
j_gene: TRBJ2-7
v_gene: TRBV4-2
CDR3nt: TGTGCCAGCAGCCAGGGGGCCTCCTACGAGCAGTACTTC
CDR3aa: CASSQGASYEQYF